Presented here are 17 T cell receptor beta chains from one specimen sequenced in a study of blood T cell repertoires in COVID-19. Here immunoSEQ multiplex PCR was the method, and the copy in TCRdb shows in-frame clones only, minus some. Among 200,000 to 300,000 clones listed, under 85% were seen once. The sequencing input was peripheral blood. Source of these receptors: a man aged 30 to 39 who had recovered from COVID-19.

CDR3 nucleotide sequence: TGTGCCAGCTCACCACAGAGCTATGGCTACACCTTC. The encoded protein is CASSPQSYGYTF. The chain couples TRBV18 to TRBJ1-2; D not resolved. This CDR3 is 12 amino acids long. Germline CDR1 reads KGHSH; CDR2 reads LQKENI. Trimming took off 1 base at V and 4 bases at J, with 4 bases between the two ends.

The chain employs TRBV20-1 and TRBJ2-3, with TRBD1 matching over 7 bases. The length of the CDR3 is 11 residues. After removal of 7 bases from V and 8 bases from J, the junction contained 6 bases not matched to a gene. The V gene's germline CDR1 is DFQATT and CDR2 SNEGSKA (reference sequence). CDR3 nucleotides: TGCAGTGTAAATAGGGGGCGTACGCAGTATTTT. This translates into CSVNRGRTQYF.

The V gene is TRBV10-3, the J gene TRBJ2-3; 13 bases are shared with TRBD2. V dropped 6 bases and J dropped 5; count of bases not matched to a gene: 8. The germline CDR1 and CDR2 sequences are ENHRY and SYGVKD. CDR3 length equals 16 residues. The CDR3 spells CAIRPTSGGAKDTQYF. The DNA for the CDR3 is TGTGCCATCAGGCCCACTAGCGGGGGGGCCAAAGATACGCAGTATTTT.

The CDR3 loop is CASSAGTGGAETQYF. As DNA, the CDR3 is TGTGCCAGCAGCGCCGGGACAGGGGGCGCGGAGACCCAGTACTTC. The chain combines TRBV7-9 with TRBJ2-5, with 12 bases matching TRBD1. The CDR3 has 15 residues. V lost 5 bases to trimming and J lost 5 bases; unmatched junction nucleotides: 6. Per germline, CDR1 SEHNR and CDR2 FQNEAQ (reference sequence).

J is TRBJ1-6 and V is TRBV28, with D possibly matching TRBD1 (5 bases). Germline V gives CDR1 MDHEN, CDR2 SYDVKM. The CDR3 totals 17 residues. Trimming removed 5 bases at V and 0 bases at J, with 14 bases between. CDR3 amino acids: CASSRTTTSSYNSPLHF. In DNA, the CDR3 is TGTGCCAGCAGTCGGACAACCACGAGCTCCTATAATTCACCCCTCCACTTT. Combining the CDR3 with reference TRBV28 and TRBJ1-6 gives the whole variable domain DVKVTQSSRYLVKRTGEKVFLECVQDMDHENMFWYRQDPGLGLRLIYFSYDVKMKEKGDIPEGYSVSREKKERFSLILESASTNQTSMYLCASSRTTTSSYNSPLHFGNGTRLTVT.

V usage is TRBV6-5 and J usage is TRBJ1-5; 7 bases align to TRBD1. Trimming took 6 bases from V and 7 from J; bases not matched to a gene: 6. Germline V lookup: CDR1 MNHEY, CDR2 SVGAGI. There are 13 residues in the CDR3. The CDR3 sequence is CASRDREIQPQHF. The CDR3 region has the DNA TGTGCCAGCAGAGACAGGGAGATACAGCCCCAGCATTTT.

The chain employs TRBV5-1 and TRBJ2-7, with 8 nucleotides matching TRBD1. With 4 bases clipped from V and 7 bases from J, the junction kept 7 bases outside the gene matches. Germline V gene sequence: CDR1 SGHRS, CDR2 YFSETQ. The CDR3 has 13 amino acids. In DNA, the CDR3 is TGCGCCAGCAGCGATGGACAGGGTTATGAGCAGTACGTC. Encoded protein: CASSDGQGYEQYV.

This sequence joins TRBV18 and TRBJ2-1; the match to TRBD1 covers 7 bases. From germline, CDR1 is KGHSH and CDR2 LQKENI. CDR3 length: 16 amino acids. Losses at the gene ends were 1 base for V and 2 bases for J; bases not matched to a gene: 5. CDR3 in amino acids: CASSPQGTETYNEQFF. The CDR3 DNA is TGTGCCAGCTCACCACAAGGGACAGAAACCTACAATGAGCAGTTCTTC. Looking up the rest from reference TRBV18 and TRBJ2-1 gives the full variable domain: NAGVMQNPRHLVRRRGQEARLRCSPMKGHSHVYWYRQLPEEGLKFMVYLQKENIIDESGMPKERFSAEFPKEGPSILRIQQVVRGDSAAYFCASSPQGTETYNEQFFGPGTRLTVL.

This clone has a handful of counts. The chain combines TRBV7-2 with TRBJ1-2; 8 nucleotides line up with TRBD1. Germline CDR1 and CDR2: SGHTA and FQGNSA. This CDR3 region has 14 residues. V lost 1 base to trimming and J lost 5 bases; unmatched junction nucleotides: 3. DNA of the CDR3: TGTGCCAGCAGCTTAGAGGGACAGGTATATGGCTACACCTTC. It encodes CASSLEGQVYGYTF.

The rearrangement joins TRBV4-2 to TRBJ2-2; 9 positions agree with TRBD1. CDR3 length: 17 amino acids. CDR1 is LGHNA and CDR2 is YNFKEQ in the germline V gene. The V gene end was trimmed by 0 bases and the J gene end by 7 bases; junction bases not matched to a gene: 9. This CDR3 reads CASSQEGTGLHDGELFF. The CDR3 region has the DNA TGTGCCAGCAGCCAAGAAGGGACAGGGTTGCATGACGGGGAGCTGTTTTTT.

V gene TRBV9 combines with J gene TRBJ2-1, with D perhaps matching TRBD2 (7 bases). The ends were cut back, 3 bases at V and 6 bases at J, with 19 bases in the middle. CDR3 length equals 16 residues. Germline V gene data show CDR1 as SGDLS and CDR2 as YYNGEE. Here the CDR3 reads CASSGRGGGLINEQFF. Written as DNA, the CDR3 is TGTGCCAGCAGCGGCAGAGGGGGGGGCCTTATCAATGAGCAGTTCTTC.

The chain has TRBV3-1 (or the pseudogene TRBV3-2) and TRBJ2-7; a weak D match, TRBD1 (6 bases). V lost 1 base, J lost 1 base, and 11 bases lay in between. The CDR3 spans 15 residues. Per germline, CDR1 LGHDT and CDR2 YNNKEL (reference sequence). CDR3 nucleotides: TGTGCCAGCAGCCAAGGTTCGGACAGTTCCTACGAGCAGTACTTC. Translating gives CASSQGSDSSYEQYF.

CDR3 DNA: TGTGCCAGCAGCTTTCCTGGGGGGGCAGGAGAGACCCAGTACTTC. This gives the protein CASSFPGGAGETQYF. J is TRBJ2-5 and V is TRBV7-2; D possibly corresponds to TRBD2 (7 bases). This CDR3 is built from 15 residues. Germline loops: CDR1 SGHTA, CDR2 FQGNSA. Trimming took 3 bases from V and 4 from J, leaving 15 bases between them. The entire variable domain, with the rest obtained from reference TRBV7-2 and TRBJ2-5, is as follows: GAGVSQSPSNKVTEKGKDVELRCDPISGHTALYWYRQSLGQGLEFLIYFQGNSAPDKSGLPSDRFSAERTGGSVSTLTIQRTQQEDSAVYLCASSFPGGAGETQYFGPGTRLLVL.

CDR3 sequence (DNA): TGTGCCTGGAGTCGTTATGAAAAACTGTTTTTT. It is translated as CAWSRYEKLFF. The chain couples TRBV30 to TRBJ1-4; D is ambiguous. Trimming cost V 2 bases and J 6 bases, with 4 bases left between them. In germline, CDR1 is GTSNPN, CDR2 SVGIG (reference sequence). This CDR3 region has 11 residues.

This clone was detected only once. The chain uses TRBV7-7 and TRBJ2-5; D gene unclear. Germline-derived CDR1 and CDR2 are SSHAT and FNYEAQ (reference sequence). The CDR3 totals 13 residues. Trimming shortened V by 5 bases and J by 4 bases, and 11 bases separated the two germline ends. The CDR3 DNA is TGTGCCAGCAGCCGAGATCTGGTAGAGACCCAGTACTTC. Amino acids: CASSRDLVETQYF.

The CDR3 sequence is CASSPLLGTGGAEQYV. The CDR3 coding sequence is TGTGCCAGCAGTCCCCTCCTAGGGACAGGGGGCGCCGAGCAGTACGTC. The chain recombines TRBV28 with TRBJ2-7; 12 nucleotides agree with TRBD1. Germline values: CDR1 MDHEN, CDR2 SYDVKM. The CDR3 runs 16 residues. With V trimmed by 5 bases and J by 6 bases, 11 bases remained unmatched.

The chain combines TRBV7-9 with TRBJ1-1; weak D call: TRBD1 (5 bases). From germline, CDR1 is SEHNR and CDR2 FQNEAQ (reference sequence). V was trimmed by 5 bases and J by 2 bases, leaving 15 bases between them. The CDR3 runs 15 residues. The CDR3 region is CASSPSRGANTEAFF. CDR3 nucleotides: TGTGCCAGCAGCCCGAGTAGGGGCGCCAACACTGAAGCTTTCTTT.